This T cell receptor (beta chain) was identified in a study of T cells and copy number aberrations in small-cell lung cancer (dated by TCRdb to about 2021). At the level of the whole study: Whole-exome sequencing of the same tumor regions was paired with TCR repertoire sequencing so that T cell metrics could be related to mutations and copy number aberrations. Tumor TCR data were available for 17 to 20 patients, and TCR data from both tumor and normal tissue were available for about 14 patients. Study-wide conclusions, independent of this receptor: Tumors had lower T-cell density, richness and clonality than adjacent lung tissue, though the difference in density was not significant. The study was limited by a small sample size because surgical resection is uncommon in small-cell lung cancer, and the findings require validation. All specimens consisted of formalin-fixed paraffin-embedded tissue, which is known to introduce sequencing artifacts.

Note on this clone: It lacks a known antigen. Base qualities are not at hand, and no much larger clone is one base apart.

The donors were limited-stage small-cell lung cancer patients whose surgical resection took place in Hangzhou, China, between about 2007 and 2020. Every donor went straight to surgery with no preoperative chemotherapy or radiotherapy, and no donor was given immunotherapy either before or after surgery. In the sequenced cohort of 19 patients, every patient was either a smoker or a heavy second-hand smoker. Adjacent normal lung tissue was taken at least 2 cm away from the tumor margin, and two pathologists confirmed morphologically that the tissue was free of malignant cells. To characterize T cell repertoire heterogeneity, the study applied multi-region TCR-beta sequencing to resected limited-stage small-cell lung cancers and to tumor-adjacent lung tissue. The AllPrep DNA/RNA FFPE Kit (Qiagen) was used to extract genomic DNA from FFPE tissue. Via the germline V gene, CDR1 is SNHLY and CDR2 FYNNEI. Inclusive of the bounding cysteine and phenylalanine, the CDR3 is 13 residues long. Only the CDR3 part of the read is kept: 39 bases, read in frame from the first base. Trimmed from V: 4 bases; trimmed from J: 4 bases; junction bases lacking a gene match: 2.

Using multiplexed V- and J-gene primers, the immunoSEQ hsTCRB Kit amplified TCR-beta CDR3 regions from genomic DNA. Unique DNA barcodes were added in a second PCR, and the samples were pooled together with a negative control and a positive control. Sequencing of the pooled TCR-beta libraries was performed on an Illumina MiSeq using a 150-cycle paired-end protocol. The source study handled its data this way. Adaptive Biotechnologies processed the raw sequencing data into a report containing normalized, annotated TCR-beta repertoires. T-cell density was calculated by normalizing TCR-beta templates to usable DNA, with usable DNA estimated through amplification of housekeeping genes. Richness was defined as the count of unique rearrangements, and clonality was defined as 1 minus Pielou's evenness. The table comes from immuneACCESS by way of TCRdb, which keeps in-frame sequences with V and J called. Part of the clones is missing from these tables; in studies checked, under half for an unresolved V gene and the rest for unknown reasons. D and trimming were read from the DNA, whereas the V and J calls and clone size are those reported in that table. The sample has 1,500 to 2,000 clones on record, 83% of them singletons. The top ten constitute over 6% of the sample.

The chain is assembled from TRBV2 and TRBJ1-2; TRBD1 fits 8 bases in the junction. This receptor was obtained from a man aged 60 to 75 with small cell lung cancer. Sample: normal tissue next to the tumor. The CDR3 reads CASSAGQGYGYTF. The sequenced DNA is TGTGCCAGCAGTGCTGGACAGGGCTATGGCTACACCTTC.